Listed below are T cell receptor beta chains from one sample, sequenced in a study of T cell repertoires in cytomegalovirus infection. These receptors have no identified antigens. TCRdb re-derived calls from the reads in MiXCR, one entry per CDR3 protein. The profile shows approximately 260,000 distinct CDR3 sequences, approximately 22% of them singletons. Sequencing was performed on cultured PBMCs, taken from culture after CMV antigen stimulation. These receptors came from a human donor in good health (CMV status not recorded). Some clones in this sample may be carry-over from other donors' samples. Both conserved end residues are part of each CDR3. A D gene is named only where the DNA matches it firmly. Clone size is given for some rows only: seen once, a few or many times, or a class if the clone is expanded.

V	D	J	size	CDR3	DNA
TRBV12-3/TRBV12-4	TRBD1	TRBJ2-7	many	CASSGGTGSLEQYF	TGTGCCAGCAGCGGTGGGACAGGGTCTCTCGAGCAGTACTTC
TRBV10-3	NA	TRBJ1-1	many	CAISAQGKGTEAFF	TGTGCCATCAGTGCGCAGGGTAAGGGCACTGAAGCTTTCTTT
TRBV7-3	NA	TRBJ2-1	many	CASSQARPTSYNEQFF	TGTGCCAGCAGCCAAGCTAGACCCACCTCTTACAATGAGCAGTTCTTC
TRBV7-9	NA	TRBJ2-1	few	CASSPPQLLSYNEQFF	TGTGCCAGCAGCCCACCCCAGCTGCTATCCTACAATGAGCAGTTCTTC
TRBV7-2	NA	TRBJ2-2	many	CASSLRGGHTGELFF	TGTGCCAGCAGCTTAAGGGGGGGCCACACCGGGGAGCTGTTTTTT
TRBV4-1	NA	TRBJ2-1	NA	CASSLRELLGNEQFF	TGCGCCAGCAGCCTTCGGGAACTCCTTGGGAATGAGCAGTTCTTC
TRBV4-3	NA	TRBJ2-3	NA	CASSQDSVPAGTQYF	TGCGCCAGCAGCCAAGACTCTGTCCCAGCAGGTACGCAGTATTTT
TRBV7-2	TRBD1	TRBJ1-1	NA	CASMLGGWDTEAFF	TGTGCCAGCATGCTAGGGGGCTGGGACACTGAAGCTTTCTTT
TRBV25-1	TRBD1	TRBJ1-5	many	CASQRRDSPWEPQHF	TGTGCCAGCCAACGTCGGGACAGTCCTTGGGAGCCCCAGCATTTT
TRBV12-3/TRBV12-4	NA	TRBJ2-5	NA	CASTIQGQGPKETQYF	TGTGCCAGCACCATACAGGGTCAGGGGCCCAAAGAGACCCAGTACTTC
TRBV19	NA	TRBJ1-2	many	CASSRQIDYYGYTF	TGTGCCAGTAGTCGGCAGATCGATTACTATGGCTACACCTTC
TRBV11-2	TRBD1	TRBJ2-2	few	CASSLGDRNTGELFF	TGTGCCAGCAGCTTAGGGGACAGGAACACCGGGGAGCTGTTTTTT
TRBV20-1	TRBD2	TRBJ2-3	few	CSASLGLAGGNPSTDTQYF	TGCAGTGCTAGCCTTGGTCTAGCGGGAGGGAACCCTAGCACAGATACGCAGTATTTT
TRBV20-1	TRBD1	TRBJ2-1	many	CSASYRDRGYDEQFF	TGCAGTGCTAGTTACCGGGACAGGGGGTACGATGAGCAGTTCTTC
TRBV19	NA	TRBJ1-1	once	CASGTGPTEAFF	TGTGCCAGTGGAACAGGGCCCACTGAAGCTTTCTTT
TRBV20-1	TRBD1	TRBJ2-7	few	CRGQGQGAPYEQYF	TGCAGGGGACAGGGGCAGGGGGCCCCCTACGAGCAGTACTTC
TRBV19	NA	TRBJ2-1	many	CASSLGRNGQFF	TGTGCCAGTAGTTTAGGGAGGAATGGGCAGTTCTTC
TRBV5-6	NA	TRBJ1-2	NA	CASSGTWYGYTF	TGTGCCAGCAGCGGGACATGGTATGGCTACACCTTC
TRBV28	NA	TRBJ2-7	NA	CASSAPVPNEQYF	TGTGCCAGCAGCGCTCCGGTCCCTAACGAGCAGTACTTC
TRBV5-5	NA	TRBJ2-4	NA	CASSLSNIQYF	TGTGCCAGCAGCTTGTCGAACATTCAGTACTTC
TRBV12-3/TRBV12-4	NA	TRBJ2-2	many	CASSRDTGELFF	TGTGCCAGCAGCAGGGACACCGGGGAGCTGTTTTTT
TRBV7-2	NA	TRBJ1-1	few	CASSLGTGRVTEAFF	TGTGCCAGCAGCTTAGGAACAGGGAGGGTTACTGAAGCTTTCTTT
TRBV7-8	TRBD1	TRBJ1-1	many	CASSLTGVLGRNTEAFF	TGTGCCAGCAGCCTCACAGGGGTTTTAGGGAGGAACACTGAAGCTTTCTTT
TRBV2	TRBD2	TRBJ2-1	NA	CASSLLAGGANEQFF	TGTGCCAGCAGTCTTCTAGCGGGAGGTGCAAATGAGCAGTTCTTC
TRBV6-2/TRBV6-3	TRBD1	TRBJ1-5	NA	CASSYRHTAPGDRVNQPQHF	TGTGCCAGCAGTTATAGGCATACCGCCCCGGGCGACAGGGTGAATCAGCCCCAGCATTTT
TRBV7-9	NA	TRBJ2-7	few	CASSPASGSSYEQYF	TGTGCCAGCAGCCCAGCGTCCGGCAGCTCCTACGAGCAGTACTTC
TRBV15	NA	TRBJ2-4	few	CATSRDGPSKNIQYF	TGTGCCACCAGCAGAGATGGGCCAAGCAAAAACATTCAGTACTTC
TRBV19	NA	TRBJ1-1	NA	CASSISGLPVEAFF	TGTGCCAGTAGTATATCGGGACTGCCGGTTGAAGCTTTCTTT
TRBV6-2/TRBV6-3	TRBD1	TRBJ1-1	NA	CASSYSITGGIGTEAFF	TGTGCCAGCAGTTACTCGATCACAGGGGGCATTGGGACTGAAGCTTTCTTT
TRBV6-1	NA	TRBJ2-2	few	CASRPSNQGRGLTGELFF	TGTGCCAGCAGGCCCTCCAATCAGGGGCGCGGACTCACCGGGGAGCTGTTTTTT
TRBV7-2	NA	TRBJ2-5	few	CASSSETQYF	TGTGCCAGCAGCTCCGAGACCCAGTACTTC
TRBV7-2	NA	TRBJ1-5	many	CASSSRGDQQPQHF	TGTGCCAGCAGCTCCCGTGGGGACCAACAGCCCCAGCATTTT
TRBV12-3/TRBV12-4	NA	TRBJ2-4	many	CASSLSSNIQYF	TGTGCCAGCAGTCTCTCATCAAACATTCAGTACTTC
TRBV7-8	TRBD1	TRBJ1-2	few	CASSSRGPDYGYTF	TGTGCCAGCAGCTCCAGGGGGCCGGACTATGGCTACACCTTC
TRBV6-5	NA	TRBJ1-2	few	CASSYGVASYGYTF	TGTGCCAGCAGTTACGGGGTGGCGAGCTATGGCTACACCTTC
TRBV20-1	TRBD2	TRBJ2-4	few	CSAATSGRAGESIQYF	TGCAGTGCGGCGACTAGCGGGAGGGCCGGGGAAAGCATTCAGTACTTC
TRBV7-8	TRBD2	TRBJ2-7	many	CASSWTTGLAGGLSYEQYF	TGTGCCAGCAGCTGGACGACGGGACTAGCGGGAGGGTTGTCCTACGAGCAGTACTTC
TRBV6-2/TRBV6-3	TRBD2	TRBJ2-1	NA	CASALAGVSEQFF	TGTGCCAGCGCCCTAGCGGGAGTTTCTGAGCAGTTCTTC
TRBV4-3	NA	TRBJ2-7	NA	CASSQWPGAYEQYF	TGCGCCAGCAGCCAATGGCCGGGGGCCTACGAGCAGTACTTC
TRBV6-2/TRBV6-3	TRBD2	TRBJ2-1	NA	CASSAGLAAYNEQFF	TGTGCCAGCAGTGCTGGACTAGCGGCTTACAATGAGCAGTTCTTC
TRBV6-1	NA	TRBJ2-7	NA	CASGVAGQGLREQYF	TGTGCCAGCGGAGTAGCGGGACAGGGACTTAGGGAGCAGTACTTC
TRBV18	NA	TRBJ1-5	NA	CASSRTQVREGQPQHF	TGTGCCAGCTCTCGGACCCAAGTCAGGGAAGGTCAGCCCCAGCATTTT
TRBV7-2	NA	TRBJ2-5	many	CASSQTLASQGETQYF	TGTGCCAGCAGCCAAACCCTCGCCAGTCAGGGGGAGACCCAGTACTTC
TRBV11-2	TRBD1	TRBJ1-4	few	CASSPTRGIEKLFF	TGCGCCAGCAGCCCCACCAGGGGGATCGAAAAACTGTTTTTT
TRBV6-5	NA	TRBJ2-5	NA	CASSYPGAAGTETQYF	TGTGCCAGCAGTTACCCCGGGGCAGCCGGAACAGAGACCCAGTACTTC
TRBV6-5	TRBD1	TRBJ1-1	once	CASSYSGQGYTEAFF	TGTGCCAGCAGCTACTCCGGACAGGGCTACACTGAAGCTTTCTTT
TRBV7-2	NA	TRBJ2-3	many	CASSVLGGGTQYF	TGTGCCAGCAGCGTCCTTGGGGGAGGTACGCAGTATTTT